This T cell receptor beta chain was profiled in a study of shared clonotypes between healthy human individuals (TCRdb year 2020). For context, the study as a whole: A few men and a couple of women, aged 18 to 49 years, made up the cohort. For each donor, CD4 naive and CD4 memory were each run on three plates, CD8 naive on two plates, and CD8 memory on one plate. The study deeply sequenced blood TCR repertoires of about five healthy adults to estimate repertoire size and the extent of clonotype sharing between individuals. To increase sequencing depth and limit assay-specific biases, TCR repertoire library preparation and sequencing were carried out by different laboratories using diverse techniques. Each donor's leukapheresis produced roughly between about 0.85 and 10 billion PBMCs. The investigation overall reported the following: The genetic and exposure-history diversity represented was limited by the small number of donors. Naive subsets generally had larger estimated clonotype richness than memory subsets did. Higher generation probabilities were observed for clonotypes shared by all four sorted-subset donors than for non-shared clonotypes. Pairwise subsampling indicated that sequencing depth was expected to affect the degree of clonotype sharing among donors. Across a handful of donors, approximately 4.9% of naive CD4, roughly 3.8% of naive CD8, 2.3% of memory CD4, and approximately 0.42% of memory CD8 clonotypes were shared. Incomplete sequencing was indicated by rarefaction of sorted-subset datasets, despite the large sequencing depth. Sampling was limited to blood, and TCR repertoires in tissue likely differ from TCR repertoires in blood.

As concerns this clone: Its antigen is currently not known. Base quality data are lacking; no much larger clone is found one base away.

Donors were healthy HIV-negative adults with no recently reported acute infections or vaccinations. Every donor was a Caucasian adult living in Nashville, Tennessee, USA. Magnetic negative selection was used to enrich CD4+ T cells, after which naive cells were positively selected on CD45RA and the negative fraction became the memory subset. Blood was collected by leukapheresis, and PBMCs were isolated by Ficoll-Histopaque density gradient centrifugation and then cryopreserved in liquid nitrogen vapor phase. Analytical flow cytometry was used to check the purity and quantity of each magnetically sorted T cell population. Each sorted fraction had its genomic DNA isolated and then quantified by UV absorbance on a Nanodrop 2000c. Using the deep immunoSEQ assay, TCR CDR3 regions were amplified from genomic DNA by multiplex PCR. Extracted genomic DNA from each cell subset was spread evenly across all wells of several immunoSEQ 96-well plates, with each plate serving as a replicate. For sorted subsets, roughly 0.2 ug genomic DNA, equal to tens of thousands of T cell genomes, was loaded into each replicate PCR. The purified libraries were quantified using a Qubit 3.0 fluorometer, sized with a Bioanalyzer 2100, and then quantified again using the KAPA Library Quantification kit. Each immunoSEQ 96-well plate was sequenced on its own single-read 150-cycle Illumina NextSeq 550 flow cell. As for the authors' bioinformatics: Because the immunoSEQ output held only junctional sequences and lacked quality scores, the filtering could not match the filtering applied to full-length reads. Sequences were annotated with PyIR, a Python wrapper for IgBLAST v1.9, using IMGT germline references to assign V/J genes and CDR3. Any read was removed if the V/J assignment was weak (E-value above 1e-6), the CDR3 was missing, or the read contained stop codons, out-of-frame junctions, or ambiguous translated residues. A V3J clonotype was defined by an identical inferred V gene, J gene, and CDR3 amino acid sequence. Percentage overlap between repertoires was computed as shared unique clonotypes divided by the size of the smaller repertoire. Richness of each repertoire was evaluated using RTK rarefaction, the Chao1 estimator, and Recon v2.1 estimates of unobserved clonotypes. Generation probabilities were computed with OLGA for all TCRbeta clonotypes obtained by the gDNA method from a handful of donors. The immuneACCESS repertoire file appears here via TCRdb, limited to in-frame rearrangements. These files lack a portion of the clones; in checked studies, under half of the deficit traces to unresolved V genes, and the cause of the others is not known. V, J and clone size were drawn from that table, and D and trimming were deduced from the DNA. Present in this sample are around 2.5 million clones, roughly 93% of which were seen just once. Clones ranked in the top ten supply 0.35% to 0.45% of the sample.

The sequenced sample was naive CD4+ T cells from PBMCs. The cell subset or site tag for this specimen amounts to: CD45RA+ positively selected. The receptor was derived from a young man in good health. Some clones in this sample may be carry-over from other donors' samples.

CDR3 loop: CASRRGGEAFF. The DNA is as follows: TGTGCCAGCAGGCGGGGGGGGGAAGCTTTCTTT. This receptor chain uses TRBV6-5 and TRBJ1-1, with TRBD1 as a weak D call on 5 bases. The CDR3, from cysteine to phenylalanine, totals 11 residues. Only the CDR3 DNA is retained, 33 bases long and in frame from the first base. CDR1 and CDR2 are read off the germline V gene as MNHEY and SVGAGI. V loses 6 bases, J loses 8 bases, and the germline ends lie 10 bases apart.